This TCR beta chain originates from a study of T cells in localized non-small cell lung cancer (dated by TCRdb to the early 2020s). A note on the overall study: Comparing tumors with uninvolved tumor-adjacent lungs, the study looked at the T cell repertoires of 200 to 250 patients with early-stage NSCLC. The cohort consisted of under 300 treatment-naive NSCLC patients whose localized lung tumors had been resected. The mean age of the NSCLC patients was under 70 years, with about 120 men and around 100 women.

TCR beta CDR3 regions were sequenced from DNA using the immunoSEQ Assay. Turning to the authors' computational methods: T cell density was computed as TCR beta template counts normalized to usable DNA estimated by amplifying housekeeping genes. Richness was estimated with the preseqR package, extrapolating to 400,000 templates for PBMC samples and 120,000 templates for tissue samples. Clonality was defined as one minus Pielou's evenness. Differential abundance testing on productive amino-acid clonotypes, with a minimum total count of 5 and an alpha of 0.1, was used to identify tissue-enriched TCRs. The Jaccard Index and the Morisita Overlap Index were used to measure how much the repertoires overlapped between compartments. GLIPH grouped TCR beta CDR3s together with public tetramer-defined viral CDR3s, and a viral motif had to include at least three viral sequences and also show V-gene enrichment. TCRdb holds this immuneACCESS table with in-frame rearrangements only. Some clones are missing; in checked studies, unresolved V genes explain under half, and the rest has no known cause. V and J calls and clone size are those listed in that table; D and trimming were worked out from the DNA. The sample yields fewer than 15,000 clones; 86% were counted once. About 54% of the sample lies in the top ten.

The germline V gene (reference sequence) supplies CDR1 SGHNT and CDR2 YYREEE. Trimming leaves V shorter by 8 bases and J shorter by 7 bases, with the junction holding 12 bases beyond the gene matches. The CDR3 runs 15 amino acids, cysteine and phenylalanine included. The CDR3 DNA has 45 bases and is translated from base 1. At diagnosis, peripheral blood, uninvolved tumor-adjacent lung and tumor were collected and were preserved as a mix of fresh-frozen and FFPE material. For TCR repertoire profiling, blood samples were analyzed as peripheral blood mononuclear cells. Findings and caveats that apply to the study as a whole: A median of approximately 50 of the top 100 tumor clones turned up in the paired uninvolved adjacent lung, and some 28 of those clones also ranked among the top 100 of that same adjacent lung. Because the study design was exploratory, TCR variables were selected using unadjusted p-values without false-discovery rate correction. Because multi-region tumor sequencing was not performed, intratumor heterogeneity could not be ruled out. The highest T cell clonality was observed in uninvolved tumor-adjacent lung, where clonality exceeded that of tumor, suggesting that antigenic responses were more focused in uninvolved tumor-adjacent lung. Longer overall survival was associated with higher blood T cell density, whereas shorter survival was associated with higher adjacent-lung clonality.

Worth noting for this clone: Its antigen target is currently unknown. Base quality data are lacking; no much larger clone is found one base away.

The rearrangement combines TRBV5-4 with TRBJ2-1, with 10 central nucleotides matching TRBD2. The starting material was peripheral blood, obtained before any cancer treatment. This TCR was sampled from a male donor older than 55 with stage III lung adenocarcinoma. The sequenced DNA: TGTGCCAGTTTGAAGCGGGGGGGGCATGGTAATGAGCAGTTCTTC. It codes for CASLKRGGHGNEQFF.